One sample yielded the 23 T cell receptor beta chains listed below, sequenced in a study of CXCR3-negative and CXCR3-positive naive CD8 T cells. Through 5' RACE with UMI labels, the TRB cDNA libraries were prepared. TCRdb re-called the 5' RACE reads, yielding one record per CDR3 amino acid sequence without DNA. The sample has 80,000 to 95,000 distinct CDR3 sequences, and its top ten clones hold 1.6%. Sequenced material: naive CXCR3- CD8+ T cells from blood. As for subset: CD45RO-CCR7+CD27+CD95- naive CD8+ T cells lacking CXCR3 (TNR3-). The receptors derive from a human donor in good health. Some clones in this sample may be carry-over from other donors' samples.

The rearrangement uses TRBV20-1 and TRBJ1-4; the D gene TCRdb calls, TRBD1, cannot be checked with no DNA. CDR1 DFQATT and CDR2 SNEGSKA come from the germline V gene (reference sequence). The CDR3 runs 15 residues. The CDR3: CSARPWTETNEKLFF.

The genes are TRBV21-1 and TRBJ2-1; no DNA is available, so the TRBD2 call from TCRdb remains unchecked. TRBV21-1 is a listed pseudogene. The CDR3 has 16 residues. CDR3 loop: CASSKGPAGGPNEQFF.

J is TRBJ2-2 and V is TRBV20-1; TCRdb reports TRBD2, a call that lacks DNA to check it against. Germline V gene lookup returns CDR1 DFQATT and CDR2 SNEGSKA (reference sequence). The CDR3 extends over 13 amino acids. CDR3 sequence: CSARAGLTGELFF.

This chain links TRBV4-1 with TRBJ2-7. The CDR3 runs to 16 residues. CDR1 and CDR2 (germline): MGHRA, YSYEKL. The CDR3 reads CASSQDRTSRTYEQYF.

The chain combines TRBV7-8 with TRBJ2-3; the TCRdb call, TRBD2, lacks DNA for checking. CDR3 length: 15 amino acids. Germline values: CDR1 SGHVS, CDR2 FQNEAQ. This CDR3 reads CASSLLAGGADTQYF.

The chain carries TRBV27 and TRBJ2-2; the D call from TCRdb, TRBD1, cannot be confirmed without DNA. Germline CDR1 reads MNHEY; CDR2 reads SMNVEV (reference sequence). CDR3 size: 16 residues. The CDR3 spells CASSLWAGFGTGELFF.

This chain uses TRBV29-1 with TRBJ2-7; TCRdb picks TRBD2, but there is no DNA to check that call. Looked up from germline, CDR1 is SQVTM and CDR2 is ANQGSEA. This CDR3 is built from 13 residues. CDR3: CSGSGGSLYEQYF.

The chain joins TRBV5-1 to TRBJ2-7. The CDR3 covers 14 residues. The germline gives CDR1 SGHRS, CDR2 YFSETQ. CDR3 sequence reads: CASSLANWGYEQYF.

The CDR3 reads CASSSSWTSGYNEQFF. The gene calls are TRBV7-9 and TRBJ2-1; lacking DNA, the TRBD2 call made by TCRdb goes unchecked. This CDR3 is 16 amino acids long. CDR1 and CDR2 (germline): SEHNR, FQNEAQ (reference sequence).

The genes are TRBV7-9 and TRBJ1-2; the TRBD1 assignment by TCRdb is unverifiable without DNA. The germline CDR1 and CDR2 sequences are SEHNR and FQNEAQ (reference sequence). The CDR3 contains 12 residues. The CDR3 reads CASSLARAAMTF.

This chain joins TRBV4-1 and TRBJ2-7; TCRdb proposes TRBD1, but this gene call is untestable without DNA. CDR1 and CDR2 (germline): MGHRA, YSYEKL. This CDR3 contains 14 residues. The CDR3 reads CASSQSRGSYEQYF.

The CDR3 sequence: CSARDPQTEYNEQFF. This chain uses TRBV20-1 with TRBJ2-1. This CDR3 comprises 15 residues. Germline V gene sequence: CDR1 DFQATT, CDR2 SNEGSKA (reference sequence).

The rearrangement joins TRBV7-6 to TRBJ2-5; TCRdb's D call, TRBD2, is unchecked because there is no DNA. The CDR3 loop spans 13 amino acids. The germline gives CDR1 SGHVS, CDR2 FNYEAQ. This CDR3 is CASSFGGVETQYF. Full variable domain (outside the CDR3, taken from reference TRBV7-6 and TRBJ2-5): GAGVSQSPRYKVTKRGQDVALRCDPISGHVSLYWYRQALGQGPEFLTYFNYEAQQDKSGLPNDRFSAERPEGSISTLTIQRTEQRDSAMYRCASSFGGVETQYFGPGTRLLVL.

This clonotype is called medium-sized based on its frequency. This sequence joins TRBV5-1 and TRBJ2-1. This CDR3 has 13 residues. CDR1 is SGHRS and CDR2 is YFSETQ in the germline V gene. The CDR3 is CASNRGYNNEQFF.

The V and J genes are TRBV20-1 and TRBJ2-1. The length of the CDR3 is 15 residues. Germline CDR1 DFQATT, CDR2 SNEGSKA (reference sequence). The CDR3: CSARDRGSSYNEQFF.

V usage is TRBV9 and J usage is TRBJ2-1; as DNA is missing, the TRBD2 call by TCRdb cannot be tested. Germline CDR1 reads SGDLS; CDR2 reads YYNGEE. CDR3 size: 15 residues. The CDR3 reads CASSARGDPNAEQFF.

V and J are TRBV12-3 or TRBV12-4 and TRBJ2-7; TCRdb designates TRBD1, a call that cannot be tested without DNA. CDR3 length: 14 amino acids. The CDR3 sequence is CASSKTPTSYEQYF.

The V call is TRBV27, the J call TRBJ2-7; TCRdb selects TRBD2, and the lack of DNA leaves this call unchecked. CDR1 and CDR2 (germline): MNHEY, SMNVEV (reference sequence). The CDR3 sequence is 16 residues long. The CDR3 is CASSLGGTVVLYEQYF.

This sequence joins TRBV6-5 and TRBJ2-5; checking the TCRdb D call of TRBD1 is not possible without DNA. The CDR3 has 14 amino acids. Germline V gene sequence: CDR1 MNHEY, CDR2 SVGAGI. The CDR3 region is CASSYGTGQETQYF.

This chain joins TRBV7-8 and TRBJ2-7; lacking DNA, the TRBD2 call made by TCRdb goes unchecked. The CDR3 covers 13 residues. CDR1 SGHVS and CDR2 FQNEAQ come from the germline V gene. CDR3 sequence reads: CASSLARGSEQYF. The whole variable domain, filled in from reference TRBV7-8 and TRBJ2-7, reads GAGVSQSPRYKVAKRGQDVALRCDPISGHVSLFWYQQALGQGPEFLTYFQNEAQLDKSGLPSDRFFAERPEGSVSTLKIQRTQQEDSAVYLCASSLARGSEQYFGPGTRLTVT.

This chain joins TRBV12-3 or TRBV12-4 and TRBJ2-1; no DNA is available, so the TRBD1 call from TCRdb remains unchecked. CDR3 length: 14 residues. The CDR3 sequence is CASSRDRAYNEQFF.

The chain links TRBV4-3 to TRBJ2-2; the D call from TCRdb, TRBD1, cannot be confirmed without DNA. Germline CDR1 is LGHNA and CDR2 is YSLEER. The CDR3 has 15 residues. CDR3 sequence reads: CASSPDRGQTGELFF.

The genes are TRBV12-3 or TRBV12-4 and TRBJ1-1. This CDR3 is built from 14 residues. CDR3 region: CASSEKRQNTEAFF.